Following are 30 T cell receptor beta chains from one sample sequenced in a study of neurological immune-mediated disorders. TCRdb analysed the 5' RACE reads with MiXCR anew, one entry per CDR3 protein. The sample has 90,000 to 150,000 distinct CDR3 sequences; roughly 3.2% are singletons. The specimen was PBMCs. Receptors originate from a woman between 25 and 40 years old with multiple sclerosis.

This clonotype appeared many times. The chain uses TRBV27 and TRBJ2-1, with 14 nucleotides matching TRBD2. After removal of 5 bases from V and 10 bases from J, the junction contained 7 bases not matched to a gene. Germline V CDR1 and CDR2: MNHEY, SMNVEV (reference sequence). The CDR3 is 15 residues long. The CDR3: CASSPGTSGSGEQFF. Here the CDR3 DNA reads TGTGCCAGCAGTCCCGGGACTAGCGGGAGTGGGGAGCAGTTCTTC.

Many counts were recorded for this clonotype. V and J are TRBV20-1 and TRBJ2-7, with D hard to call. CDR3 length equals 14 residues. V was trimmed by 1 base and J by 1 base, leaving 11 bases between them. Germline lookup yields CDR1 DFQATT and CDR2 SNEGSKA (reference sequence). The CDR3 nucleotides are TGCAGTGCTAGAGGTGAACATAAGTCCTACGAGCAGTACTTC. It codes for CSARGEHKSYEQYF.

This clonotype was counted at least ten times. The chain combines TRBV20-1 with TRBJ1-1; D is perhaps TRBD1 (6 bases). The V and J ends lost 1 base and 1 base respectively, with 13 bases between them. The CDR3 runs to 15 residues. Germline lookup yields CDR1 DFQATT and CDR2 SNEGSKA (reference sequence). The CDR3 is CSARALKGGNTEAFF. Here the CDR3 DNA reads TGCAGTGCTAGAGCCCTTAAAGGGGGGAACACTGAAGCTTTCTTT.

This clonotype was counted a few times. This chain connects TRBV11-2 to TRBJ2-3; D may correspond to TRBD1 or TRBD2 (5 bases each). Germline loops: CDR1 SGHAT, CDR2 FQNNGV. The CDR3 totals 17 residues. Trimming cost V 4 bases and J 5 bases, with 22 bases left between them. In nucleotides, the CDR3 is TGTGCCAGCAGCTATAAGCCTCCCGGGACCACTAAAGATACGCAGTATTTT. Encoded protein: CASSYKPPGTTKDTQYF.

V usage is TRBV5-6 and J usage is TRBJ2-5; D tentatively reads TRBD1 or TRBD2 (7 bases each). CDR3 length: 14 residues. The germline CDR1 and CDR2 sequences are SGHDT and YYEEEE. V was pared by 4 bases and J by 5 bases, with 15 bases between. The CDR3 DNA follows: TGTGCCAGCAGCAGACAGGGAGGGTCGGAGACCCAGTACTTC. This sequence encodes CASSRQGGSETQYF.

This clonotype was counted ten times or more. This chain joins TRBV19 and TRBJ1-5, with a weak D call TRBD1 (5 bases). The germline CDR1 and CDR2 sequences are LNHDA and SQIVND (reference sequence). This CDR3 is built from 13 residues. Trimming cost V 3 bases and J 8 bases, with 11 bases left between them. The CDR3 reads CASSMTAQEPQHF. Here the CDR3 DNA reads TGTGCCAGTAGTATGACAGCCCAGGAGCCCCAGCATTTT.

The rearrangement links TRBV30 to TRBJ2-7; D is uncertain. V gave up 0 bases and J gave up 1 base, with 7 bases separating them. The CDR3 spans 13 residues. Germline assignment: CDR1 GTSNPN and CDR2 SVGIG (reference sequence). The CDR3 region is CAWSVGGSYEQYF. The CDR3 DNA follows: TGTGCCTGGAGTGTGGGCGGATCCTACGAGCAGTACTTC.

The table lists this clonotype with many counts. The V gene is TRBV5-1, the J gene TRBJ2-7; D is unclear. V shed 6 bases and J shed 0 bases, with 16 bases lying between them. This CDR3 is built from 15 residues. Germline CDR1 is SGHRS and CDR2 is YFSETQ. The CDR3 DNA reads TGCGCCAGCAACAACAACGGAATCAGCTCCTACGAGCAGTACTTC. This translates into CASNNNGISSYEQYF. The whole variable domain, filled in from reference TRBV5-1 and TRBJ2-7, reads KAGVTQTPRYLIKTRGQQVTLSCSPISGHRSVSWYQQTPGQGLQFLFEYFSETQRNKGNFPGRFSGRQFSNSRSEMNVSTLELGDSALYLCASNNNGISSYEQYFGPGTRLTVT.

This rearrangement joins TRBV6-5 to TRBJ2-3; tentatively, D is TRBD1 or TRBD2 (5 bases each). Per the germline V gene, CDR1 is MNHEY and CDR2 is SVGAGI. The CDR3 is 15 amino acids. V lost 2 bases and J 2 bases, leaving 11 bases between the germline ends. The CDR3 spells CASSYGGPITDTQYF. In DNA, the CDR3 is TGTGCCAGCAGTTACGGGGGACCTATCACAGATACGCAGTATTTT.

This clonotype showed up many times. The V and J genes are TRBV29-1 and TRBJ1-1; D is unresolved. The ends were cut back, 4 bases at V and 0 bases at J, with 6 bases in the middle. The CDR3 covers 12 residues. Germline CDR1 reads SQVTM; CDR2 reads ANQGSEA. The CDR3 DNA reads TGCAGCGTTGTTCCTATGAACACTGAAGCTTTCTTT. This encodes CSVVPMNTEAFF.

This clonotype was counted at least ten times. The chain couples TRBV7-2 to TRBJ2-7; weak D call: TRBD1 (6 bases). The CDR3 runs 13 residues. Germline-derived CDR1 and CDR2 are SGHTA and FQGNSA. Trimming removed 7 bases at V and 6 bases at J, with 16 bases between. As DNA, the CDR3 is TGTGCCAGCACCCGGCACAGGGTCCTCGAGCAGTACTTC. Translating gives CASTRHRVLEQYF.

At least ten counts were recorded for this clonotype. Given a much more abundant clone one base away, this may be a read error. J is TRBJ1-1 and V is TRBV5-1, with unresolved D. The CDR3 is 13 amino acids. V lost 3 bases to trimming and J lost 4 bases, with 10 bases between them. Germline lookup yields CDR1 SGHRS and CDR2 YFSETQ. CDR3 sequence (DNA): TGCGCCAGCAGCTCAAACGTGGCCACTGAAGCTTTCTTT. This translates into CASSSNVATEAFF.

This clonotype appeared many times. The V call is TRBV5-6, the J call TRBJ2-1, with D possibly matching TRBD2 (7 bases). The CDR3 extends over 11 amino acids. Trimming shortened V by 3 bases and J by 14 bases, and 12 bases separated the two germline ends. CDR1 and CDR2 from the germline V gene are SGHDT and YYEEEE. The CDR3 region is CASSSRGPEFF. Written as DNA, the CDR3 is TGTGCCAGCAGCTCGCGGGGGCCGGAGTTCTTC.

This clonotype was observed a handful of times. A clone one base away is much larger, so this may be a read error. V and J are TRBV7-9 and TRBJ2-1, with D maybe TRBD2 (5 bases). The CDR3 sequence is 14 residues long. The V gene lost 8 bases and the J gene lost 3 bases, with 14 bases spanning the gap. Germline CDR1 is SEHNR and CDR2 is FQNEAQ (reference sequence). The CDR3 DNA reads as TGTGCCAGCCGCCGGGATACAGACTACAATGAGCAGTTCTTC. Protein: CASRRDTDYNEQFF.

This clonotype was found many times. The chain recombines TRBV4-1 with TRBJ2-3, with 7 bases aligning to TRBD2. The CDR3 totals 15 residues. Germline assignment: CDR1 MGHRA and CDR2 YSYEKL. Trimming took 3 bases from V and 1 from J; bases not matched to a gene: 4. CDR3 bases: TGCGCCAGCAGCCAGTGGGGGGGGGGCACAGATACGCAGTATTTT. Translated, it gives CASSQWGGGTDTQYF.

This clonotype was seen repeatedly, ten times or more. The genes are TRBV20-1 and TRBJ1-2; a possible D gene is TRBD1 (6 bases). The germline V gene encodes CDR1 DFQATT and CDR2 SNEGSKA (reference sequence). The V gene lost 6 bases and the J gene lost 9 bases, with 11 bases spanning the gap. This CDR3 is 10 amino acids long. The DNA for the CDR3 is TGCAGTGCCAATGACAGGCGCTACACCTTC. As protein: CSANDRRYTF.

This clonotype was recorded many times. The chain combines TRBV5-1 with TRBJ2-5, with D possibly being TRBD1 or TRBD2 (6 bases each). The CDR3 runs to 17 residues. Trimming shortened V by 3 bases and J by 3 bases, and 21 bases separated the two germline ends. The V gene's germline CDR1 is SGHRS and CDR2 YFSETQ. The CDR3 reads CASSWGQFGGVEETQYF. DNA of the CDR3: TGCGCCAGCAGCTGGGGGCAGTTCGGGGGCGTTGAAGAGACCCAGTACTTC.

In regard to this clonotype: A much larger clone lies a single base off, so this may be a read error. V usage is TRBV2 and J usage is TRBJ1-6, with D perhaps TRBD1 (5 bases). The germline CDR1 and CDR2 sequences are SNHLY and FYNNEI. The CDR3 has 14 residues. The CDR3 reads CASSEGRGNSHLHF. CDR3 bases: TGTGCCAGCAGTGAGGGGCGGGGCAATTCACACCTCCACTTT. The variable domain in full, completed from reference TRBV2 and TRBJ1-6, reads EPEVTQTPSHQVTQMGQEVILRCVPISNHLYFYWYRQILGQKVEFLVSFYNNEISEKSEIFDDQFSVERPDGSNFTLKIRSTKLEDSAMYFCASSEGRGNSHLHFGNGTRLTVT.

This clonotype was observed at least ten times. V usage is TRBV5-1 and J usage is TRBJ2-5; weak D call: TRBD2 (6 bases). V lost 0 bases and J 2 bases, leaving 11 bases between the germline ends. Per the germline V gene, CDR1 is SGHRS and CDR2 is YFSETQ. The CDR3 extends over 15 amino acids. CDR3 nucleotide sequence: TGCGCCAGCAGCTTGGGGAGTAGCGGACAAGAGACCCAGTACTTC. It codes for CASSLGSSGQETQYF. Drawing the rest from reference TRBV5-1 and TRBJ2-5, the complete variable domain is KAGVTQTPRYLIKTRGQQVTLSCSPISGHRSVSWYQQTPGQGLQFLFEYFSETQRNKGNFPGRFSGRQFSNSRSEMNVSTLELGDSALYLCASSLGSSGQETQYFGPGTRLLVL.

The table lists this clonotype with many counts. The chain links TRBV14 to TRBJ2-1; 8 nucleotides match TRBD1. This CDR3 comprises 16 residues. V was pared by 0 bases and J by 7 bases, with 8 bases of the junction left unmatched. Germline CDR1 is SGHDN and CDR2 is FVKESK. The CDR3 protein is CASSQDRRQGANEQFF. Written as DNA, the CDR3 is TGTGCCAGCAGCCAAGATCGTAGGCAGGGGGCGAATGAGCAGTTCTTC.

This clonotype was observed many times. The chain is built from TRBV15 and TRBJ2-2, with D unresolved. Germline lookup yields CDR1 LNHNV and CDR2 YYDKDF (reference sequence). The CDR3 is 14 residues long. Trimming took 4 bases from V and 0 from J, leaving 6 bases between them. CDR3 sequence reads: CATSTLPNTGELFF. The CDR3 DNA sequence: TGTGCCACCAGCACGCTACCGAACACCGGGGAGCTGTTTTTT. Together with reference TRBV15 and TRBJ2-2, the CDR3 gives the full variable domain: DAMVIQNPRYQVTQFGKPVTLSCSQTLNHNVMYWYQQKSSQAPKLLFHYYDKDFNNEADTPDNFQSRRPNTSFCFLDIRSPGLGDTAMYLCATSTLPNTGELFFGEGSRLTVL.

In its sample, this clonotype was seen many times. The rearrangement links TRBV28 to TRBJ2-4, with D tentatively TRBD2 (7 bases). V shed 5 bases and J shed 2 bases, with 16 bases lying between them. CDR1 MDHEN and CDR2 SYDVKM come from the germline V gene. The CDR3 length is 16 residues. The CDR3 spells CASSPPTGTTKNIQYF. In DNA, the CDR3 is TGTGCCAGCAGTCCACCCACAGGGACTACCAAAAACATTCAGTACTTC.

This clonotype was seen at least ten times. The V call is TRBV20-1, the J call TRBJ1-6; TRBD1 might be the D (5 bases). V was pared by 1 base and J by 10 bases, with 14 bases between. The CDR3 runs 14 residues. Germline lookup yields CDR1 DFQATT and CDR2 SNEGSKA (reference sequence). The chain's CDR3 is CSARGDLSTSPLHF. CDR3 nucleotides: TGCAGTGCTAGAGGGGACTTATCGACCTCACCCCTCCACTTT.

This sequence joins TRBV7-2 and TRBJ1-1; D call uncertain. V shed 2 bases and J shed 3 bases, with 4 bases lying between them. The CDR3 sequence is 12 residues long. Germline values: CDR1 SGHTA, CDR2 FQGNSA. Here the CDR3 reads CASSLHDTEAFF. Here the CDR3 DNA reads TGTGCCAGCAGCTTACACGACACTGAAGCTTTCTTT.

The CDR3 bases are TGTGCCTGGATAGCTGAGAACACCGGGGAGCTGTTTTTT. As protein: CAWIAENTGELFF. The rearrangement uses TRBV30 and TRBJ2-2; no clear D. Trimming took 4 bases from V and 1 from J, leaving 7 bases between them. The germline V gene has CDR1 GTSNPN and CDR2 SVGIG (reference sequence). This CDR3 has 13 residues.

This clonotype was seen repeatedly, ten times or more. The V gene is TRBV7-9, the J gene TRBJ2-3; tentatively, D is TRBD2 (5 bases). Trimming took 5 bases from V and 2 from J, leaving 14 bases between them. The CDR3 has 15 amino acids. CDR1 is SEHNR and CDR2 is FQNEAQ in the germline V gene (reference sequence). CDR3 sequence (DNA): TGTGCCAGCAGCCCGGTCGGAGGATCCACAGATACGCAGTATTTT. Translated, it gives CASSPVGGSTDTQYF.

The sample holds many counts of this clonotype. The chain is built from TRBV19 and TRBJ2-1; D is ambiguous. V was shortened by 4 bases and J by 6 bases, with 10 bases between the two germline ends. The CDR3 consists of 13 residues. CDR1 and CDR2 (germline): LNHDA, SQIVND (reference sequence). CDR3 sequence (DNA): TGTGCCAGTAGTAATACTCCTTCCAATGAGCAGTTCTTC. It is translated as CASSNTPSNEQFF.

In its sample, this clonotype was seen many times. V is TRBV7-9 and J is TRBJ1-1; maybe TRBD1 (6 bases). Germline CDR1 is SEHNR and CDR2 is FQNEAQ (reference sequence). The CDR3 runs to 12 residues. Trimming removed 4 bases at V and 11 bases at J, with 14 bases between. CDR3 coding DNA: TGTGCCAGCAGCTGGGACCGGGACACGGCTTTCTTT. This translates into CASSWDRDTAFF.

This clonotype occurred many times. The V gene is TRBV20-1, the J gene TRBJ2-3; 8 nucleotides line up with TRBD2. J gave up 5 bases and V 0 bases, and 10 bases lay outside the gene matches. The germline CDR1 and CDR2 sequences are DFQATT and SNEGSKA (reference sequence). The CDR3 consists of 16 residues. The CDR3 nucleotides are TGCAGTGCTAGAGAGAATGGAGCGGGGGCCCTAGATACGCAGTATTTT. Encoded protein: CSARENGAGALDTQYF.

This clonotype was detected many times. The chain recombines TRBV4-3 with TRBJ1-6, with D perhaps matching TRBD1 (5 bases). Trimming stripped 1 base from V and 8 bases from J, with 12 bases between. CDR3 length: 15 residues. The germline CDR1 and CDR2 sequences are LGHNA and YSLEER. The CDR3, as DNA: TGCGCCAGCAGCCAAGTTGTGGGGACGGATTCACCCCTCCACTTT. It specifies CASSQVVGTDSPLHF.